Listed here is a single T cell receptor (beta chain). This receptor's antigen is unknown. The data derive from a study of CXCR3-negative and CXCR3-positive naive CD8 T cells (dated by TCRdb to the late 2010s). Regarding the research as a whole: In total, about 135 million TRB reads were obtained, or roughly 1.5 +/- 0.3 million reads per library. Data from 11 donors, pooled across two independent experiments, went into the diversity and physicochemical repertoire analyses. Naive subsets from a handful of donors and memory cells from 3 donors were included in the TRBV-TRBJ cluster analysis.

TCRdb names NextSeq 550 as the instrument used. The Human TCR Profiling Kit (MiLaboratory) was used to prepare UMI-labeled 5' RACE TRB cDNA libraries. The full amount of extracted RNA was used for cDNA synthesis, and the full amount of resulting cDNA was used for PCR amplification. Libraries were prepared in parallel with an identical number of PCR cycles. As for the authors' bioinformatics: About 53,000 +/- 9,400 unique UMI-labeled TRB cDNA molecules per library were extracted with MIGEC and MiXCR, with at least two reads per UMI required. On average, approximately 40,000 +/- 10,000 functional in-frame TRB CDR3 nucleotide clonotypes lacking stop codons were found per library. After each sample was downsampled to 5000 UMI-labeled TRB molecules, VDJtools was used to calculate diversity metrics such as normalized Shannon-Wiener and Chao1. Clonotype-size-weighted physicochemical properties of the central five CDR3 residues (interaction energy, strength, volume and Kidera factor 4) were computed in VDJtools. Based on TCRdb reprocessing of the reads, there is one entry per CDR3 protein sequence, and DNA is missing. It is TCRdb's table, rather than the study itself, that gives the V and J calls and clone size. The table kept for this sample lists 65,000 to 85,000 distinct CDR3 sequences. Jointly, the top ten make up about 1.5% of the sample.

The germline V gene gives CDR1 as MDHEN and CDR2 as SYDVKM. Its CDR3 holds 18 amino acids, cysteine through phenylalanine. The DNA is unrecorded. For every CD8+ T cell subset, 300,000 cells were flow-sorted straight into RLT lysis buffer, and each subset was sorted in triplicate. To exclude memory contaminants, naive CD8+ T cells were stringently defined as CD45RO-CCR7+CD27+CD95-. Peripheral blood mononuclear cells were isolated from buffy coats by standard density gradient centrifugation. A FACSAria III was used to flow-sort naive CD8+ T cells into CXCR3-negative and CXCR3-positive populations. Total RNA was extracted from sorted cells with an RNeasy Mini Kit. General conclusions and limits of the study: Because surface CD5, which is linked to self-reactivity in mice, was comparable between the naive subsets, TCR interaction strength was also inferred from TRB CDR3 physicochemical properties. Repertoire diversity was comparably high in both naive subsets but much lower in memory CD8+ T cells. Compared with CXCR3-negative naive cells, CXCR3-positive naive cells had TRB CDR3s with higher hydrophobicity (lower Kidera factor 4), lower energy, and higher strength and volume indices. Naive CXCR3-negative and CXCR3-positive cells from the same donor showed similar TRBV-TRBJ usage, whereas memory cells showed distinct patterns. Because CXCR3 expression was partially decreased after cryopreservation, freshly isolated PBMCs were used for most assays.

The TCR sequence derives from a human donor in good health. Some clones in this sample may be carry-over from other donors' samples. Input material: naive CXCR3- CD8+ T cells from blood. The cell subset or site tag for this specimen amounts to: CD45RO-CCR7+CD27+CD95- naive CD8+ T cells lacking CXCR3 (TNR3-). The chain is encoded by TRBV28 joined to TRBJ2-3; lacking DNA, the TRBD1 call made by TCRdb goes unchecked. CDR3 sequence: CASSTLSPNRVRTDTQYF.